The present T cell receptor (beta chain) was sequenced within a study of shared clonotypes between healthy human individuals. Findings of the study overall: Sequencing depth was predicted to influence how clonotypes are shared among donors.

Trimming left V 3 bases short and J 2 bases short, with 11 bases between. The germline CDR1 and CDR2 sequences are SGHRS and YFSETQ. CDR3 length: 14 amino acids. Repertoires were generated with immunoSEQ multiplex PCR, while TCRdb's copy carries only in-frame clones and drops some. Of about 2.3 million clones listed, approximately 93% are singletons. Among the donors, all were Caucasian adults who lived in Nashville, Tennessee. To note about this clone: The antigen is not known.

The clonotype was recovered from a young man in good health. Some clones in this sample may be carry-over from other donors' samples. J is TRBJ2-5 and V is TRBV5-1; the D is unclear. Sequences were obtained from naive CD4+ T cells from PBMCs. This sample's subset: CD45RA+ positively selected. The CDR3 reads CASSYSTTQETQYF. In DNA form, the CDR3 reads TGCGCCAGCAGCTACAGCACTACGCAAGAGACCCAGTACTTC.